One and the same sample provided the 13 T cell receptor beta chains below, sequenced in a study of cytomegalovirus exposure and HLA in healthy donors. A multiplex PCR was run with 60 Vbeta primers and 13 Jbeta primers. Libraries were prepared by immunoSEQ multiplex PCR; TCRdb keeps only in-frame clonotypes and omits some of them. Here the sample spans 120,000 or so clones, 55% to 75% being singletons. The sequencing input was PBMCs. Receptor source: a man in his thirties or forties in good health and CMV-seronegative.

This clone showed up just once. This chain joins TRBV5-1 and TRBJ1-1; D is possibly TRBD1 (6 bases). Germline-derived CDR1 and CDR2 are SGHRS and YFSETQ. CDR3 length equals 14 residues. Trimming removed 4 bases from V and 5 bases from J, with 15 bases in between. CDR3 sequence reads: CASSTGQQRTEAFF. The CDR3 DNA sequence: TGCGCCAGCAGCACCGGACAGCAGAGGACTGAAGCTTTCTTT.

The rearrangement joins TRBV5-1 to TRBJ1-4; tentative D call: TRBD1 (5 bases). This CDR3 is built from 14 residues. The germline CDR1 and CDR2 sequences are SGHRS and YFSETQ. V was trimmed by 4 bases and J by 6 bases, leaving 13 bases between them. DNA of the CDR3: TGCGCCAGCAGCCCGGGCAGGGAGGATGAAAAACTGTTTTTT. It codes for CASSPGREDEKLFF.

V and J are TRBV30 and TRBJ1-2, with TRBD1 matching 8 bases. The V gene end was trimmed by 2 bases and the J gene end by 6 bases; junction bases not matched to a gene: 2. This CDR3 is 12 amino acids long. Germline V gene data show CDR1 as GTSNPN and CDR2 as SVGIG (reference sequence). The CDR3 region has the DNA TGTGCCTGGAGTCAGGGGGCGCATGGCTACACCTTC. Residues: CAWSQGAHGYTF.

Concerning this clone itself: The sample contains more than one DNA sequence encoding this CDR3. The chain couples TRBV27 to TRBJ1-1, with 10 bases identical to TRBD1. The length of the CDR3 is 15 residues. V trimming: 8 bases; J trimming: 10 bases; junction bases outside the gene matches: 16. Germline CDR1 reads MNHEY; CDR2 reads SMNVEV (reference sequence). As DNA, the CDR3 is TGTGCCAGCCAAGGCGGGGACAGGGGCCGCCCGCTAGCTTTCTTT. Its protein is CASQGGDRGRPLAFF.

This clone was counted between two and nine times. This chain links TRBV6-1 with TRBJ1-5, with 8 bases lining up with TRBD1. The CDR3 totals 14 residues. Trimming at V came to 6 bases and at J to 6 bases, leaving 7 bases not matched to a gene. Germline V lookup: CDR1 MNHNS, CDR2 SASEGT. The CDR3 nucleotides read TGTGCCAGCAGCGGGTACAGGGGGACTCAGCCCCAGCATTTT. Translated, it gives CASSGYRGTQPQHF.

This clone was recorded a few times. This chain links TRBV5-1 with TRBJ2-3; TRBD2 matches 8 bases. Germline V lookup: CDR1 SGHRS, CDR2 YFSETQ. The CDR3 runs 17 residues. Trimming at V came to 0 bases and at J to 1 base, leaving 7 bases not matched to a gene. The CDR3 DNA follows: TGCGCCAGCAGCTTGGAGAGCGGCGGGGGGCGCACAGATACGCAGTATTTT. Protein product: CASSLESGGGRTDTQYF.

The chain is built from TRBV6-1 and TRBJ2-5, with 7 bases identical to TRBD1. CDR1 and CDR2 (germline): MNHNS, SASEGT. The CDR3 consists of 15 residues. The V and J ends lost 6 bases and 7 bases, in that order; junction bases with no gene match: 14. This CDR3 reads CASSEVTGAVATQYF. In DNA, the CDR3 is TGTGCCAGCAGCGAGGTTACAGGGGCCGTCGCGACCCAGTACTTC.

The chain combines TRBV11-2 with TRBJ2-1, with D possibly matching TRBD2 (7 bases). The CDR3 has 15 amino acids. V gave up 6 bases and J gave up 1 base, with 13 bases separating them. Germline values: CDR1 SGHAT, CDR2 FQNNGV. CDR3 DNA: TGTGCCAGCAGAAGGAGGGGGGGATCCTACAATGAGCAGTTCTTC. This sequence encodes CASRRRGGSYNEQFF. The whole variable domain, remainder taken from reference TRBV11-2 and TRBJ2-1, is EAGVAQSPRYKIIEKRQSVAFWCNPISGHATLYWYQQILGQGPKLLIQFQNNGVVDDSQLPKDRFSAERLKGVDSTLKIQPAKLEDSAVYLCASRRRGGSYNEQFFGPGTRLTVL.

The chain couples TRBV6-6 to TRBJ2-7; a possible D gene is TRBD1 (6 bases). V lost 2 bases and J 4 bases, leaving 6 bases between the germline ends. The germline CDR1 and CDR2 sequences are MNHNY and SVGAGI (reference sequence). CDR3 length equals 12 residues. The CDR3: CASSYGQYEQYF. CDR3 DNA: TGTGCCAGCAGTTACGGACAGTACGAGCAGTACTTC.

CDR3 bases: TGTGCCAGCAGTTTCCGGGAGGGAGAGACCCAGTACTTC. Amino acids: CASSFREGETQYF. J is TRBJ2-5 and V is TRBV27, with 8 nucleotides matching TRBD2. With 3 bases clipped from V and 4 bases from J, the junction kept 1 base outside the gene matches. CDR1 and CDR2 (germline): MNHEY, SMNVEV (reference sequence). This CDR3 contains 13 residues.

The chain has TRBV7-2 and TRBJ2-2, with 8 bases that match TRBD2. The CDR3 is 15 amino acids. Germline V lookup: CDR1 SGHTA, CDR2 FQGNSA. J gave up 4 bases and V 3 bases, and 4 bases lay outside the gene matches. The DNA for the CDR3 is TGTGCCAGCAGCTTGACGGGGGGGAGCACCGGGGAGCTGTTTTTT. Translating it yields CASSLTGGSTGELFF. Drawing the rest from reference TRBV7-2 and TRBJ2-2, the complete variable domain is GAGVSQSPSNKVTEKGKDVELRCDPISGHTALYWYRQSLGQGLEFLIYFQGNSAPDKSGLPSDRFSAERTGGSVSTLTIQRTQQEDSAVYLCASSLTGGSTGELFFGEGSRLTVL.

The CDR3 reads CASSHQTGYGYTF. The CDR3 bases are TGTGCCAGCAGTCATCAGACAGGCTATGGCTACACCTTC. The rearrangement joins TRBV2 to TRBJ1-2; D is perhaps TRBD1 (6 bases). This CDR3 spans 13 amino acids. V lost 5 bases and J 4 bases, leaving 11 bases between the germline ends. Per germline, CDR1 SNHLY and CDR2 FYNNEI.

This sequence joins TRBV19 and TRBJ1-5; possible D gene TRBD1, 6 bases. The germline V gene encodes CDR1 LNHDA and CDR2 SQIVND (reference sequence). V lost 0 bases to trimming and J lost 3 bases, with 15 bases between them. This CDR3 is 17 amino acids long. The CDR3 nucleotides read TGTGCCAGTAGTATAGATCGAGGGGGGGTGATCAATCAGCCCCAGCATTTT. The encoded protein is CASSIDRGGVINQPQHF. Using reference TRBV19 and TRBJ1-5 for the parts outside the CDR3, the full variable domain is DGGITQSPKYLFRKEGQNVTLSCEQNLNHDAMYWYRQDPGQGLRLIYYSQIVNDFQKGDIAEGYSVSREKKESFPLTVTSAQKNPTAFYLCASSIDRGGVINQPQHFGDGTRLSIL.